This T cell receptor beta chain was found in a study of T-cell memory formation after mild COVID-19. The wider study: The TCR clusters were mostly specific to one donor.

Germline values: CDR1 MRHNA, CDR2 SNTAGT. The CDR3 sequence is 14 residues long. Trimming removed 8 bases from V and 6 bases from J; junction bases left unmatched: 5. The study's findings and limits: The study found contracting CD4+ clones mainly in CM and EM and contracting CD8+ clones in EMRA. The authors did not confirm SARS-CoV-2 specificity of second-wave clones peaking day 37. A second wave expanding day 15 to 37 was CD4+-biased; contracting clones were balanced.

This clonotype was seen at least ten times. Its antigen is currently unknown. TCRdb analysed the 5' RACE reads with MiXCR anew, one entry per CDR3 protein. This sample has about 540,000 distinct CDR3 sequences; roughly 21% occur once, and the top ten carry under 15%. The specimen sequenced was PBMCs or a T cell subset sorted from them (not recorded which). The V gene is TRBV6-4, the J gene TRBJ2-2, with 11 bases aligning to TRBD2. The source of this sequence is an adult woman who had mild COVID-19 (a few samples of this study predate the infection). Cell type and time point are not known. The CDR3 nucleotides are TGTGCCAGCGCACTAGCGGGGGATGCCGGGGAGCTGTTTTTT. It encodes CASALAGDAGELFF.